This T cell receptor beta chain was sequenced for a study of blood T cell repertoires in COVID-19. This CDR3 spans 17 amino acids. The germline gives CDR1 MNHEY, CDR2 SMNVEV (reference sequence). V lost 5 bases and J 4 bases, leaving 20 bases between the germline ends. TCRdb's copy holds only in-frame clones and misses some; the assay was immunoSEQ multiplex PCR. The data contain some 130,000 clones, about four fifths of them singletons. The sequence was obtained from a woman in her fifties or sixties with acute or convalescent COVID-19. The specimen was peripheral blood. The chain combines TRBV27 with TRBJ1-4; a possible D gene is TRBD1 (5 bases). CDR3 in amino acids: CASSGKVGGLSNEKLFF. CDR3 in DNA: TGTGCCAGCAGTGGTAAGGTTGGGGGACTGAGTAATGAAAAACTGTTTTTT.